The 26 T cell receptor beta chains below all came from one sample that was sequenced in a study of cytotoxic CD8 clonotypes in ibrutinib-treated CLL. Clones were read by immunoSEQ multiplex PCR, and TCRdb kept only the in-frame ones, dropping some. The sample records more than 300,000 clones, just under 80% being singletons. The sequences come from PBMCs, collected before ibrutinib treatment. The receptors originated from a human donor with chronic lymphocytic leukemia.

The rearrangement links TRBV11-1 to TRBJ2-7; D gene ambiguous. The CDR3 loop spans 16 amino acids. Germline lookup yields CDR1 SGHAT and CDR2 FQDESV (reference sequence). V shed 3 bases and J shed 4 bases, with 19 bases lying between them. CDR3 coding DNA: TGTGCCAGCAGCTTTGAGGCAAGCGACCTTCTTTACGAGCAGTACTTC. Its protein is CASSFEASDLLYEQYF.

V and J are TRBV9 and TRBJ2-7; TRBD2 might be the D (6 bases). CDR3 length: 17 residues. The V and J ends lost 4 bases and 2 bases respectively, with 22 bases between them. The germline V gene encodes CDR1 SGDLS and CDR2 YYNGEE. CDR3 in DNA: TGTGCCAGCAGCCCATACCTGACTAGTCTGGTTACCTACGAGCAGTACTTC. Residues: CASSPYLTSLVTYEQYF.

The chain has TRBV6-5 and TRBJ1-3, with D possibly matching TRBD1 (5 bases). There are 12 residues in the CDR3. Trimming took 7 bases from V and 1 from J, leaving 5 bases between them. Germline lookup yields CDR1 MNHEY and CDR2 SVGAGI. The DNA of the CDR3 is TGTGCCAGCACAGGGTCTGGAAACACCATATATTTT. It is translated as CASTGSGNTIYF.

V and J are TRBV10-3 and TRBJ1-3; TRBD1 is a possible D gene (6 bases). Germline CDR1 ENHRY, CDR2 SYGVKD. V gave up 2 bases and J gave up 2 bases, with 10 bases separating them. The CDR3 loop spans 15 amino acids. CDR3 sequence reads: CAISEGGRTGNTIYF. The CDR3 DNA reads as TGTGCCATCAGTGAGGGGGGCAGGACTGGAAACACCATATATTTT.

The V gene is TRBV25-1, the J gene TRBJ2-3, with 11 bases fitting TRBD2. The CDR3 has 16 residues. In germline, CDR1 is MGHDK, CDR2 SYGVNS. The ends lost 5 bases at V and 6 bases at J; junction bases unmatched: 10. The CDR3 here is CASSHSPSGRSDTQYF. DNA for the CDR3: TGTGCCAGCAGTCACTCCCCTAGCGGGAGGTCTGATACGCAGTATTTT.

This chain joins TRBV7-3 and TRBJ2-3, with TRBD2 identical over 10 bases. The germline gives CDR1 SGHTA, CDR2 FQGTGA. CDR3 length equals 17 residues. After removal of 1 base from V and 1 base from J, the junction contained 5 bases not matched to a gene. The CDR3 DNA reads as TGTGCCAGCAGCTTAAGATCCGGGACTAGCGGCACAGATACGCAGTATTTT. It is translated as CASSLRSGTSGTDTQYF.

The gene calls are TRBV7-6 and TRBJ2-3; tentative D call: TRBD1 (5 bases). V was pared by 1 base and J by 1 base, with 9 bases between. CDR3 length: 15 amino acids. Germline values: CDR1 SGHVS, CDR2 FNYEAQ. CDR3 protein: CASSLGGHRTDTQYF. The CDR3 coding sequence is TGTGCCAGCAGCTTAGGAGGACATCGCACAGATACGCAGTATTTT. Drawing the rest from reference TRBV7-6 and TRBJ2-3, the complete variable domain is GAGVSQSPRYKVTKRGQDVALRCDPISGHVSLYWYRQALGQGPEFLTYFNYEAQQDKSGLPNDRFSAERPEGSISTLTIQRTEQRDSAMYRCASSLGGHRTDTQYFGPGTRLTVL.

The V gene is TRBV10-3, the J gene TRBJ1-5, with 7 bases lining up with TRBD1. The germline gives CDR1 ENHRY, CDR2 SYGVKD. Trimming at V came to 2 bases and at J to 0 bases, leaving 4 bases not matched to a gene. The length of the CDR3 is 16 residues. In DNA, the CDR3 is TGTGCCATCAGTGAGACAGGGGCACATAGCAATCAGCCCCAGCATTTT. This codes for CAISETGAHSNQPQHF.

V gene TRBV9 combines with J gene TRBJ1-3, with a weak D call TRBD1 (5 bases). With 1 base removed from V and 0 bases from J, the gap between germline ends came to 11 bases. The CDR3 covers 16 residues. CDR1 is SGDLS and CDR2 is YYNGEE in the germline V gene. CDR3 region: CASSVQGRFSGNTIYF. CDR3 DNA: TGTGCCAGCAGCGTACAGGGACGGTTCTCTGGAAACACCATATATTTT.

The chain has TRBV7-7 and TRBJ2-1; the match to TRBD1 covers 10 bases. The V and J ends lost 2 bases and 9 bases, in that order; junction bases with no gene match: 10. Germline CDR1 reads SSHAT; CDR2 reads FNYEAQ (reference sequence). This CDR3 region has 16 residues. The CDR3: CASSLTVGTGAIEQFF. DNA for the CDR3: TGTGCCAGCAGCTTAACGGTTGGGACAGGGGCTATTGAGCAGTTCTTC.

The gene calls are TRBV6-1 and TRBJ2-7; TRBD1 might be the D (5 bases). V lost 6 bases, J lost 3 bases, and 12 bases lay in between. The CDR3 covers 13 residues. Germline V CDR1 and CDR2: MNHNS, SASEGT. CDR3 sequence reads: CASSQGRHYEQYF. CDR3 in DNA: TGTGCCAGCAGCCAGGGAAGACACTACGAGCAGTACTTC.

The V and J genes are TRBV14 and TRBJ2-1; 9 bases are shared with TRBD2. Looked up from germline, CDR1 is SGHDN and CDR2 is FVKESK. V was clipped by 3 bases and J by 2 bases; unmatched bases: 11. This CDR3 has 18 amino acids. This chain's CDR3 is CASSHLSSSGATYNEQFF. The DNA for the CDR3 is TGTGCCAGCAGCCACCTCTCCTCTAGCGGGGCAACCTACAATGAGCAGTTCTTC.

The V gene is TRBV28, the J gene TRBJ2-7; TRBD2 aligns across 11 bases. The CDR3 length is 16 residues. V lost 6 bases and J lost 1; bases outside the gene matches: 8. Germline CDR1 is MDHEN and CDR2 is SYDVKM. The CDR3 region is CASRPQRLAGSYEQYF. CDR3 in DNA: TGTGCCAGCAGACCTCAAAGACTAGCGGGGTCCTACGAGCAGTACTTC.

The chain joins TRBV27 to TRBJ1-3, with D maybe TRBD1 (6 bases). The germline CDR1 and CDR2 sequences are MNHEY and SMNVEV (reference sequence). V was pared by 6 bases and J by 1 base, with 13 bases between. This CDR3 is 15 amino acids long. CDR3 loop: CASRKTGYSGNTIYF. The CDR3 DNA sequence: TGTGCCAGCAGAAAAACAGGGTATTCTGGAAACACCATATATTTT.

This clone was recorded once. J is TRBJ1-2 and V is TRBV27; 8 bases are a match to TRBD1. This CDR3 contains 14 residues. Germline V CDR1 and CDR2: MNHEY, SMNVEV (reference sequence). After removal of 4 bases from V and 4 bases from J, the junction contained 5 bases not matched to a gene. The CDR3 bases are TGTGCCAGCAGTTCGACGACAGGGGTCTATGGCTACACCTTC. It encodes CASSSTTGVYGYTF.

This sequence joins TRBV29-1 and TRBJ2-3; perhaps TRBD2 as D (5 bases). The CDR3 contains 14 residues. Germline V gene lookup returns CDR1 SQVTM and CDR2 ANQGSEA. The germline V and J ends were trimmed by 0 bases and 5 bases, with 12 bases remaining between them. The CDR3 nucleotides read TGCAGCGTTGAAGAGCGGGCAGGTGGAGATACGCAGTATTTT. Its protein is CSVEERAGGDTQYF.

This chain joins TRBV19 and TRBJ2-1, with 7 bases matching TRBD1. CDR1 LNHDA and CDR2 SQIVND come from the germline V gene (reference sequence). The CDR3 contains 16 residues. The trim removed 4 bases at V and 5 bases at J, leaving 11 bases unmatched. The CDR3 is CASSTPRGGDHNEQFF. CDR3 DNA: TGTGCCAGTAGTACCCCCCGAGGGGGCGATCACAATGAGCAGTTCTTC.

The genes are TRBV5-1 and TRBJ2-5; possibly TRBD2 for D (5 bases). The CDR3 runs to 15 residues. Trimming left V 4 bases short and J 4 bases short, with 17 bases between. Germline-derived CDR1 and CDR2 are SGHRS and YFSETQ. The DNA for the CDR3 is TGCGCCAGCAGCAATACAGCGGTTCGAGGAGAGACCCAGTACTTC. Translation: CASSNTAVRGETQYF.

CDR3 region: CASSERVAGVPEQYF. The CDR3 DNA is TGTGCCAGCAGTGAAAGAGTAGCGGGAGTCCCCGAGCAGTACTTC. The chain joins TRBV2 to TRBJ2-7, with 9 bases aligning to TRBD2. Unmatched junction bases numbered 8, after V lost 2 bases and J lost 6 bases. Germline V gene data show CDR1 as SNHLY and CDR2 as FYNNEI. The length of the CDR3 is 15 residues. Full variable domain (outside the CDR3, taken from reference TRBV2 and TRBJ2-7): EPEVTQTPSHQVTQMGQEVILRCVPISNHLYFYWYRQILGQKVEFLVSFYNNEISEKSEIFDDQFSVERPDGSNFTLKIRSTKLEDSAMYFCASSERVAGVPEQYFGPGTRLTVT.

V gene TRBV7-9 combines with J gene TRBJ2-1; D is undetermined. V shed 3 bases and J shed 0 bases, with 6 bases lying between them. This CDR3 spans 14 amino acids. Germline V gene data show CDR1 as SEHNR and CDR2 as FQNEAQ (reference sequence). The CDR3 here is CASSFGFSYNEQFF. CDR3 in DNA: TGTGCCAGCAGCTTTGGGTTCTCCTACAATGAGCAGTTCTTC.

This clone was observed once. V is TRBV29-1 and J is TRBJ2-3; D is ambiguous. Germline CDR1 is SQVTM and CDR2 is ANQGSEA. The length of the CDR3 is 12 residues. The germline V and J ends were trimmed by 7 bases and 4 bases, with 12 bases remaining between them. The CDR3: CSAAFLADTQYF. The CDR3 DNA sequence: TGCAGCGCCGCTTTCCTGGCAGATACGCAGTATTTT.

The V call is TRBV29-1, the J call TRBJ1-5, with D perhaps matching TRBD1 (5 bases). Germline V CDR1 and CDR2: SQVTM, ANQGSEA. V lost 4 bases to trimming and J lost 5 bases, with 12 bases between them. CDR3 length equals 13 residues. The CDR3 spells CSVAPQGDQPQHF. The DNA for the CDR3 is TGCAGCGTTGCCCCTCAAGGGGATCAGCCCCAGCATTTT.

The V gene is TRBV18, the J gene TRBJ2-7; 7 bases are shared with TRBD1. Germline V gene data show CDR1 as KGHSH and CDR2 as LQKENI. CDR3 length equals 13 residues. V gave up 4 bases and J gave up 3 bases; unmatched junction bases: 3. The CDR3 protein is CASSQRTGYEQYF. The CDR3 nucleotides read TGTGCCAGCTCACAAAGGACAGGCTACGAGCAGTACTTC. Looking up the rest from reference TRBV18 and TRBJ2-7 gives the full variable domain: NAGVMQNPRHLVRRRGQEARLRCSPMKGHSHVYWYRQLPEEGLKFMVYLQKENIIDESGMPKERFSAEFPKEGPSILRIQQVVRGDSAAYFCASSQRTGYEQYFGPGTRLTVT.

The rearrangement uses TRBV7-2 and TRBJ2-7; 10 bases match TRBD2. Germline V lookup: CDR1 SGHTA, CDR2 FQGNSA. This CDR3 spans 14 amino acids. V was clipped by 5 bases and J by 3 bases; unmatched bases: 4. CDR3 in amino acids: CASSTGLADYEQYF. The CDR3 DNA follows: TGTGCCAGCAGCACCGGACTAGCGGACTACGAGCAGTACTTC. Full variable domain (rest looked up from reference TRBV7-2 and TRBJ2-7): GAGVSQSPSNKVTEKGKDVELRCDPISGHTALYWYRQSLGQGLEFLIYFQGNSAPDKSGLPSDRFSAERTGGSVSTLTIQRTQQEDSAVYLCASSTGLADYEQYFGPGTRLTVT.

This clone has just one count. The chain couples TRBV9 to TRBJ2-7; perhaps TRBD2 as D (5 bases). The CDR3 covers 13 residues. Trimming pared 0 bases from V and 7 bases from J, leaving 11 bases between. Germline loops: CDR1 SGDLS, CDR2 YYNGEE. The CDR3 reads CASSVVLAGEQYF. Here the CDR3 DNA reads TGTGCCAGCAGCGTAGTGCTAGCTGGTGAGCAGTACTTC.

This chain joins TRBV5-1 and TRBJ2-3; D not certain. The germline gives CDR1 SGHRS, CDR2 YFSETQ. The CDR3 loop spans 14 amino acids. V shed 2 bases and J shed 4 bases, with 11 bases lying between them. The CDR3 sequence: CASSFDRLSDTQYF. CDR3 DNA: TGCGCCAGCAGCTTTGATCGTCTATCAGATACGCAGTATTTT.